The rows below give T cell receptor beta chains drawn from one sample of a study of T cells in Graves' hyperthyroidism and ophthalmopathy. Each CDR3 protein is one row after TCRdb ran MiXCR on the multiplex PCR reads. The sample has roughly 750,000 distinct CDR3 sequences, around 15% seen once. Sequencing input: blood. The receptors here all came from a man aged 18 to 30 with Graves' hyperthyroidism. Both conserved end residues are part of each CDR3. Each record gives: clone size, V gene, J gene, D gene, CDR3 protein, CDR3 DNA. A D gene is named only where the DNA matches it firmly. Clone size is shown for a subset of rows, as once, few, many or a class of expanded clone.

clone size: few; V gene: TRBV30; J gene: TRBJ2-2; D gene: NA; CDR3 protein: CAWNGGPNTGELFF; CDR3 DNA: TGTGCCTGGAACGGAGGGCCGAACACCGGGGAGCTGTTTTTT
clone size: few; V gene: TRBV7-9; J gene: TRBJ2-5; D gene: NA; CDR3 protein: CASSRDNRIGKTQYF; CDR3 DNA: TGTGCCAGCAGCCGGGACAATAGGATTGGAAAGACCCAGTACTTC
clone size: few; V gene: TRBV15; J gene: TRBJ2-1; D gene: NA; CDR3 protein: CATSRDGNPYNEQFF; CDR3 DNA: TGTGCCACCAGCAGAGACGGGAATCCGTACAATGAGCAGTTCTTC
clone size: few; V gene: TRBV19; J gene: TRBJ2-2; D gene: NA; CDR3 protein: CASSAAGGSTGELFF; CDR3 DNA: TGTGCCAGTAGTGCCGCCGGAGGGAGCACCGGGGAGCTGTTTTTT
clone size: many; V gene: TRBV28; J gene: TRBJ2-1; D gene: TRBD2; CDR3 protein: CASSLAGGGLAGTGQPITHNEQFF; CDR3 DNA: TGTGCCAGCAGTTTAGCGGGGGGGGGACTAGCGGGAACCGGACAACCCATCACCCACAATGAGCAGTTCTTC
clone size: many; V gene: TRBV12-3/TRBV12-4; J gene: TRBJ1-2; D gene: NA; CDR3 protein: CASSPGWGTEGYTF; CDR3 DNA: TGTGCCAGCAGCCCCGGGTGGGGGACGGAAGGCTACACCTTC
clone size: many; V gene: TRBV20-1; J gene: TRBJ2-6; D gene: TRBD1; CDR3 protein: CSARDRGTGGAGANVLTF; CDR3 DNA: TGCAGTGCTAGAGACCGAGGGACAGGGGGAGCTGGGGCCAACGTCCTGACTTTC
clone size: NA; V gene: TRBV5-1; J gene: TRBJ1-2; D gene: NA; CDR3 protein: CASSVSNGGTGYTF; CDR3 DNA: TGCGCCAGCAGCGTGTCGAACGGGGGTACCGGCTACACCTTC
clone size: NA; V gene: TRBV4-1; J gene: TRBJ2-5; D gene: NA; CDR3 protein: CASSQDYYRSQETQYF; CDR3 DNA: TGCGCCAGCAGCCAAGATTATTACAGGTCTCAAGAGACCCAGTACTTC
clone size: NA; V gene: TRBV7-6; J gene: TRBJ2-7; D gene: NA; CDR3 protein: CASSPGSQTYEQYF; CDR3 DNA: TGTGCCAGCAGCCCAGGGTCTCAGACCTACGAGCAGTACTTC
clone size: few; V gene: TRBV5-1; J gene: TRBJ2-7; D gene: NA; CDR3 protein: CASSLATQAHYEQYF; CDR3 DNA: TGCGCCAGCAGCTTGGCGACTCAGGCCCACTACGAGCAGTACTTC
clone size: many; V gene: TRBV12-3/TRBV12-4; J gene: TRBJ2-1; D gene: NA; CDR3 protein: CASRNSQGSPYNEQFF; CDR3 DNA: TGTGCCAGCAGGAACTCCCAGGGATCCCCCTACAATGAGCAGTTCTTC
clone size: many; V gene: TRBV7-9; J gene: TRBJ1-1; D gene: NA; CDR3 protein: CASRHDQGPQTEAFF; CDR3 DNA: TGTGCCAGCAGACATGATCAGGGGCCGCAGACTGAAGCTTTCTTT
clone size: NA; V gene: TRBV18; J gene: TRBJ2-7; D gene: TRBD1; CDR3 protein: CASSRNRGPSYEQYF; CDR3 DNA: TGTGCCAGCTCACGCAACAGGGGTCCCTCCTACGAGCAGTACTTC
clone size: NA; V gene: TRBV29-1; J gene: TRBJ2-7; D gene: NA; CDR3 protein: CSVEGTAPYEQYF; CDR3 DNA: TGCAGCGTTGAAGGGACAGCTCCCTACGAGCAGTACTTC
clone size: NA; V gene: TRBV7-9; J gene: TRBJ2-5; D gene: TRBD2; CDR3 protein: CASSGLADRAETQYF; CDR3 DNA: TGTGCCAGCAGCGGACTAGCGGACCGAGCGGAGACCCAGTACTTC
clone size: few; V gene: TRBV9; J gene: TRBJ2-1; D gene: TRBD2; CDR3 protein: CASNYGSGGNEQFF; CDR3 DNA: TGTGCCAGCAACTATGGATCGGGAGGTAATGAGCAGTTCTTC
clone size: NA; V gene: TRBV28; J gene: TRBJ2-7; D gene: TRBD2; CDR3 protein: CASSSLAGDEQYF; CDR3 DNA: TGTGCCAGCAGTTCACTAGCGGGAGACGAGCAGTACTTC
clone size: NA; V gene: TRBV20-1; J gene: TRBJ2-5; D gene: NA; CDR3 protein: CSARGYDSQETQYF; CDR3 DNA: TGCAGTGCTAGAGGCTATGACAGCCAAGAGACCCAGTACTTC
clone size: NA; V gene: TRBV7-9; J gene: TRBJ1-5; D gene: TRBD1; CDR3 protein: CASSSGQGSPWPQHF; CDR3 DNA: TGTGCCAGCAGCTCCGGACAGGGGTCGCCTTGGCCCCAGCATTTT
clone size: many; V gene: TRBV5-1; J gene: TRBJ2-2; D gene: NA; CDR3 protein: CASSRGDTGELFF; CDR3 DNA: TGCGCCAGCTCACGAGGGGACACCGGGGAGCTGTTTTTT
clone size: many; V gene: TRBV12-3/TRBV12-4; J gene: TRBJ2-5; D gene: TRBD2; CDR3 protein: CASRLAGGSFETQYF; CDR3 DNA: TGTGCCAGCAGGCTAGCGGGAGGGTCATTTGAGACCCAGTACTTC
clone size: NA; V gene: TRBV28; J gene: TRBJ2-1; D gene: TRBD1; CDR3 protein: CAISGQGGYNEQFF; CDR3 DNA: TGTGCCATCAGCGGACAGGGGGGGTACAATGAGCAGTTCTTC
clone size: NA; V gene: TRBV6-2/TRBV6-3; J gene: TRBJ2-7; D gene: NA; CDR3 protein: CASRRSGGRLEQYF; CDR3 DNA: TGTGCCAGCAGGCGGAGCGGTGGGCGTTTGGAGCAGTACTTC
clone size: few; V gene: TRBV19; J gene: TRBJ2-7; D gene: NA; CDR3 protein: CASSMGVGATYEQYF; CDR3 DNA: TGTGCCAGTAGTATGGGGGTCGGAGCGACCTACGAGCAGTACTTC
clone size: NA; V gene: TRBV20-1; J gene: TRBJ2-3; D gene: NA; CDR3 protein: CSASGHTDTQYF; CDR3 DNA: TGCAGTGCTAGCGGCCACACAGATACGCAGTATTTT
clone size: NA; V gene: TRBV12-5; J gene: TRBJ2-2; D gene: NA; CDR3 protein: CASGPSGGPGELFF; CDR3 DNA: TGTGCTAGTGGTCCATCAGGAGGGCCCGGGGAGCTGTTTTTT
clone size: many; V gene: TRBV2; J gene: TRBJ2-7; D gene: NA; CDR3 protein: CASVPASYEQYF; CDR3 DNA: TGTGCCAGCGTCCCCGCATCCTACGAGCAGTACTTC
clone size: NA; V gene: TRBV20-1; J gene: TRBJ2-5; D gene: TRBD2; CDR3 protein: CSARDRRLAPETQYF; CDR3 DNA: TGCAGTGCTAGAGATCGGAGACTAGCGCCAGAGACCCAGTACTTC
clone size: NA; V gene: TRBV20-1; J gene: TRBJ1-1; D gene: NA; CDR3 protein: CSAQTGEAEAFF; CDR3 DNA: TGCAGTGCTCAGACGGGGGAGGCTGAAGCTTTCTTT
clone size: many; V gene: TRBV6-2/TRBV6-3; J gene: TRBJ1-1; D gene: NA; CDR3 protein: CASYSKHLLKNTEAFF; CDR3 DNA: TGTGCCAGCTACTCCAAGCACCTCCTGAAGAACACTGAAGCTTTCTTT
clone size: NA; V gene: TRBV4-2; J gene: TRBJ2-5; D gene: NA; CDR3 protein: CASSVQGRDETQYF; CDR3 DNA: TGTGCCAGCAGCGTTCAAGGCCGGGACGAGACCCAGTACTTC
clone size: many; V gene: TRBV18; J gene: TRBJ2-1; D gene: NA; CDR3 protein: CASSPGQMMSSYNEQFF; CDR3 DNA: TGTGCCAGCTCACCAGGCCAGATGATGAGCTCCTACAATGAGCAGTTCTTC
clone size: NA; V gene: TRBV20-1; J gene: TRBJ2-7; D gene: NA; CDR3 protein: CSARNYEQYF; CDR3 DNA: TGCAGTGCGAGGAACTACGAGCAGTACTTC
clone size: few; V gene: TRBV20-1; J gene: TRBJ2-7; D gene: TRBD1; CDR3 protein: CSPGQGDHEQYF; CDR3 DNA: TGCAGTCCGGGACAGGGGGACCACGAGCAGTACTTC
clone size: few; V gene: TRBV12-3/TRBV12-4; J gene: TRBJ2-5; D gene: TRBD1; CDR3 protein: CASSGGQDQETQYF; CDR3 DNA: TGTGCCAGCAGTGGGGGACAGGACCAAGAGACCCAGTACTTC
clone size: NA; V gene: TRBV29-1; J gene: TRBJ2-3; D gene: NA; CDR3 protein: CSGGVGGNTDTQYF; CDR3 DNA: TGCAGCGGGGGGGTTGGCGGTAACACAGATACGCAGTATTTT
clone size: few; V gene: TRBV12-3/TRBV12-4; J gene: TRBJ2-1; D gene: TRBD2; CDR3 protein: CASSPLAGEGPNEQFF; CDR3 DNA: TGTGCCAGCAGCCCCTTAGCGGGAGAGGGCCCCAATGAGCAGTTCTTC
clone size: NA; V gene: TRBV28; J gene: TRBJ1-4; D gene: NA; CDR3 protein: CASTTPSNEKLFF; CDR3 DNA: TGTGCCAGCACGACCCCGTCTAATGAAAAACTGTTTTTT
clone size: many; V gene: TRBV12-3/TRBV12-4; J gene: TRBJ2-1; D gene: NA; CDR3 protein: CASNLRSLSGNEQFF; CDR3 DNA: TGTGCCAGCAATCTTAGGTCATTGTCGGGGAATGAGCAGTTCTTC
clone size: many; V gene: TRBV27; J gene: TRBJ2-7; D gene: TRBD2; CDR3 protein: CASSFKAGGTYEQYF; CDR3 DNA: TGTGCCAGCAGTTTTAAAGCGGGAGGCACCTACGAGCAGTACTTC
clone size: few; V gene: TRBV4-2; J gene: TRBJ2-7; D gene: TRBD2; CDR3 protein: CASSQDGTSGTYEQYF; CDR3 DNA: TGTGCCAGCAGCCAAGACGGGACTAGCGGCACCTACGAGCAGTACTTC
clone size: few; V gene: TRBV9; J gene: TRBJ2-6; D gene: NA; CDR3 protein: CASSVGGSGANVLTF; CDR3 DNA: TGTGCCAGCAGCGTAGGGGGATCCGGGGCCAACGTCCTGACTTTC
clone size: many; V gene: TRBV29-1; J gene: TRBJ2-5; D gene: TRBD2; CDR3 protein: CSVHSPGGQETQYF; CDR3 DNA: TGCAGCGTCCACTCGCCGGGGGGGCAAGAGACCCAGTACTTC
clone size: NA; V gene: TRBV20-1; J gene: TRBJ2-7; D gene: NA; CDR3 protein: CSARAHIGYEQYF; CDR3 DNA: TGCAGTGCTAGAGCCCATATCGGATACGAGCAGTACTTC
clone size: many; V gene: TRBV18; J gene: TRBJ2-3; D gene: NA; CDR3 protein: CASSPTDTDTQYF; CDR3 DNA: TGTGCCAGCTCACCAACAGACACAGATACGCAGTATTTT